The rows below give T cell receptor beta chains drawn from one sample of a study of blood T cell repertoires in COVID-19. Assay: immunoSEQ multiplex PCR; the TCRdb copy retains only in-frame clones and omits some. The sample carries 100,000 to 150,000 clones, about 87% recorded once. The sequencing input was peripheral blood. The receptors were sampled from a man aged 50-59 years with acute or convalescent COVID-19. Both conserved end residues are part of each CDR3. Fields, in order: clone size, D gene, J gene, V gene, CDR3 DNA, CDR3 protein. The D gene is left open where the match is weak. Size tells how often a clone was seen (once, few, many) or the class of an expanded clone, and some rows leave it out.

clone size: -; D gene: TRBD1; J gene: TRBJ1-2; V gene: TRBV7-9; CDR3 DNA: TGTGCCAGCAGCCCAACCGGGACAGCGGCTTATACCTTC; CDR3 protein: CASSPTGTAAYTF
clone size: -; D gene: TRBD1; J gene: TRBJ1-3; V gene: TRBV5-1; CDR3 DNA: TGCGCCAGCAGCGAATGGACAGGGGCTGGAAACACCATATATTTT; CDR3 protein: CASSEWTGAGNTIYF
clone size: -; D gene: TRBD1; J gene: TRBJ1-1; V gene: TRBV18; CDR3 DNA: TGTGCCAGCTCACCAGGGAGGACAGGGGTCGCTTTCTTT; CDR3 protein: CASSPGRTGVAFF
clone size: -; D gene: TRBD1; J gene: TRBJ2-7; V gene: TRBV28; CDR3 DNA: TGTGCCAGCAGTTTACGCTTACCGGGACAGGGGGGCTACGAGCAGTACTTC; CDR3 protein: CASSLRLPGQGGYEQYF
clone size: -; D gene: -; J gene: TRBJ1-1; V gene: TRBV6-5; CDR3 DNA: TGTGCCAGCAGTTACTCGCGCAGGATGAACACTGAAGCTTTCTTT; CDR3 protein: CASSYSRRMNTEAFF
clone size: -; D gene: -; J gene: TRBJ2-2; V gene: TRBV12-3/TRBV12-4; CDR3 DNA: TGTGCCAGCAGTTTCTTCTCCTCCGGGGAGCTGTTTTTT; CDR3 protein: CASSFFSSGELFF
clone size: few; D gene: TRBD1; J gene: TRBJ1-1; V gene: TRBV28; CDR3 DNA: TGTGCCAGCAGTCCGGGGACAGGGAACACTGAAGCTTTCTTT; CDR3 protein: CASSPGTGNTEAFF
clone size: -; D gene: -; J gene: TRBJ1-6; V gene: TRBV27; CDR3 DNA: TGTGCCAGCAAAAGTTTAGAACTCTCCTATAATTCACCCCTCCACTTT; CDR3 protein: CASKSLELSYNSPLHF
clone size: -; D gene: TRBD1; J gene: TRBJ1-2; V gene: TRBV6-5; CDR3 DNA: TGTGCCAGCAGCCCCGACAGGGCAGGCTATGGCTACACCTTC; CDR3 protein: CASSPDRAGYGYTF
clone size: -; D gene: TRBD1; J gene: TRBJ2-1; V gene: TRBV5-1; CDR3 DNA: TGCGCCAGCAGCCTAGGACAGGCGTACAATGAGCAGTTCTTC; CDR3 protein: CASSLGQAYNEQFF
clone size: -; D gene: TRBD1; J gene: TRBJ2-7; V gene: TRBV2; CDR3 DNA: TGTGCCAGCCGGGTAGGGGGCCCCAACGAGCAGTACTTC; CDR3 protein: CASRVGGPNEQYF
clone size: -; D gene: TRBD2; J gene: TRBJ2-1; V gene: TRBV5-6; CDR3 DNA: TGTGCCAGCAGCTTGAGCGGGGTCTACAATGAGCAGTTCTTC; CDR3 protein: CASSLSGVYNEQFF
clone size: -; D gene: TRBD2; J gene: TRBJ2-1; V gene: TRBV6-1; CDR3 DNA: TGTGCCAGCAGTGGAGGTATTGGACTAGCGGGACTCAATGAGCAGTTCTTC; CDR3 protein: CASSGGIGLAGLNEQFF
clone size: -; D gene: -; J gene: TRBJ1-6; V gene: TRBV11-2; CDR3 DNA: TGTGCCAGCAGCTTAAGTCCCGAGGGAACCCTCCACTTT; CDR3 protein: CASSLSPEGTLHF
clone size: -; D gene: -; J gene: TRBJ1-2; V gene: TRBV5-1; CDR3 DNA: TGCGCCAGCAGCTTGTCAGGGGATCGGGGCTACACCTTC; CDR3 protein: CASSLSGDRGYTF
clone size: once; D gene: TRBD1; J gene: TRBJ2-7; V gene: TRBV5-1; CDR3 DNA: TGCGCCAGCAGCGGGGGGACAGGGGGGCTCGAGCAGTACTTC; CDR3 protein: CASSGGTGGLEQYF
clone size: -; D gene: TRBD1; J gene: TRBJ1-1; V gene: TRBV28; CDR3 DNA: TGTGCCAGCAGTTTAGACAGGGCGTCCCCTCTGAACACTGAAGCTTTCTTT; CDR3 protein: CASSLDRASPLNTEAFF
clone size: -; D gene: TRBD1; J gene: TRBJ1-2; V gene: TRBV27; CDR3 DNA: TGTGCCAGCAGTAGCTCAGGGGGTTTGGCGGCTGGCTACACCTTC; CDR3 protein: CASSSSGGLAAGYTF
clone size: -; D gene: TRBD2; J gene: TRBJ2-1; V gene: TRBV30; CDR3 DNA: TGTGCCTGGACAACGGGACTAAAGGGGAATGAGCAGTTCTTC; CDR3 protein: CAWTTGLKGNEQFF
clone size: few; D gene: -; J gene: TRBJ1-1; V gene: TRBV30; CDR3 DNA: TGTGCCTGGAGTGTACTGGTGAACACTGAAGCTTTCTTT; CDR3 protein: CAWSVLVNTEAFF
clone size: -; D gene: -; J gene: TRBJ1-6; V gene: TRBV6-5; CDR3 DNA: TGTGCCAGCAGGGGAGGGTTCTACTATAATTCACCCCTCCACTTT; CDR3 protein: CASRGGFYYNSPLHF
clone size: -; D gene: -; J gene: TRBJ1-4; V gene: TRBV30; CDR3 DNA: TGTGCCTGGAGTCCGGTACGGGATCATGAAAAACTGTTTTTT; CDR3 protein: CAWSPVRDHEKLFF
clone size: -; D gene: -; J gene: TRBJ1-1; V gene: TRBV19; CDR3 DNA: TGTGCCAGTAGTTCAGGGGCAGGGCAACGGAACACTGAAGCTTTCTTT; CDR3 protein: CASSSGAGQRNTEAFF
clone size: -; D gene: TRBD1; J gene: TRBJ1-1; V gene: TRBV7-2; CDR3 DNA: TGTGCCAGCAGCCCGGGACAGGCGAACACTGAAGCTTTCTTT; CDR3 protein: CASSPGQANTEAFF
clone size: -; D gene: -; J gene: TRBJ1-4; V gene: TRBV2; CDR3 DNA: TGTGCCAGCTCCGTCCGGGGGGCCACTAATGAAAAACTGTTTTTT; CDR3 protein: CASSVRGATNEKLFF
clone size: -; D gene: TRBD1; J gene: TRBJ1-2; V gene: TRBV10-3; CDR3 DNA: TGTGCCATCAGTGAGGGGGACAGGGGTAACTATGGCTACACCTTC; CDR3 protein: CAISEGDRGNYGYTF
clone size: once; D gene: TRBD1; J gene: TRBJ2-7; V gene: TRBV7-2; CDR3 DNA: TGTGCCAGCAGGGTGACAGGGGGCCACGAGCAGTACTTC; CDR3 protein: CASRVTGGHEQYF
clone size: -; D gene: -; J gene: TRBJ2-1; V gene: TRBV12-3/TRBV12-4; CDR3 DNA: TGTGCCAGCAGTGTCATGAGGCCCAATGAGCAGTTCTTC; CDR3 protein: CASSVMRPNEQFF
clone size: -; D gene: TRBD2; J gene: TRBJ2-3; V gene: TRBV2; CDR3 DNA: TGTGCCAGCAGCGGTATAGCGGGAGGTGGCACAGATACGCAGTATTTT; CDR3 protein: CASSGIAGGGTDTQYF
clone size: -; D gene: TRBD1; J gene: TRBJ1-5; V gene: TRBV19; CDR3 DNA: TGTGCCACCAAGGGGGGCAGGGGACAGCAGCCCCAGCATTTT; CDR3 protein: CATKGGRGQQPQHF
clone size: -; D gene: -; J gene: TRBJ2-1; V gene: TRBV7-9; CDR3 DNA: TGTGCCAGCAGCTTAAACTCGGGGAACGATGAGCAGTTCTTC; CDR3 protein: CASSLNSGNDEQFF
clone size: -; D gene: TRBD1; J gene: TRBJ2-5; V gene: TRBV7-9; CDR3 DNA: TGTGCCAGCAGCTTACCGGGACAGAACCTCCAAGAGACCCAGTACTTC; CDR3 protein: CASSLPGQNLQETQYF
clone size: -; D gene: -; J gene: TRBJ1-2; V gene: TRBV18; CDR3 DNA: TGTGCCAGCTCACCAGAAGTAGTAGACTATGGCTACACCTTC; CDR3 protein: CASSPEVVDYGYTF
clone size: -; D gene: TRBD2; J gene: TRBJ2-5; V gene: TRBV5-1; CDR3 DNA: TGCGCCAGCAGCCAGGGACTAGCGGGTTTTCGGGAAGAGACCCAGTACTTC; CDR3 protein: CASSQGLAGFREETQYF
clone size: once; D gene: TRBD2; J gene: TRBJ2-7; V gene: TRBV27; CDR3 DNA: TGTGCCAGCAGTTCGGGCGGGAGGGGGAACGAGCAGTACTTC; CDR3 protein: CASSSGGRGNEQYF
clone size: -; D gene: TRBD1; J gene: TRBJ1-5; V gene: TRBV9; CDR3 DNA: TGTGCCAGCAGCGACCGGGACAGGCCTTGGCCCCAGCATTTT; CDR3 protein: CASSDRDRPWPQHF
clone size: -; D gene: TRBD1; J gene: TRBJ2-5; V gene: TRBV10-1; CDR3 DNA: TGCGCCAGCAGTGGGCTCACAGGGGGCTTGGAGACCCAGTACTTC; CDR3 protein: CASSGLTGGLETQYF
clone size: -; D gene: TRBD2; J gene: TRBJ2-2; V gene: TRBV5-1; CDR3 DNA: TGCGCCACCCAACTAGCGGGGGACACCGGGGAGCTGTTTTTT; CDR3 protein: CATQLAGDTGELFF
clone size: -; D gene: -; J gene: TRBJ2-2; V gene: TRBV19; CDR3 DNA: TGTGCCAGTAGTAGACGGACAGCGAACACCGGGGAGCTGTTTTTT; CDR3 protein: CASSRRTANTGELFF
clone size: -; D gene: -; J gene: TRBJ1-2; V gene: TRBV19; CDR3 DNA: TGTGCCAGTAGTATCACAGGGTCAGGAGGCTACACCTTC; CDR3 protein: CASSITGSGGYTF
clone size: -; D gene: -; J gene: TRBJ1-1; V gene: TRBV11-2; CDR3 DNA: TGTGCCAGCAGCCTTCTCCCTCCGCCGGGTTTTGAAGCTTTCTTT; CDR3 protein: CASSLLPPPGFEAFF
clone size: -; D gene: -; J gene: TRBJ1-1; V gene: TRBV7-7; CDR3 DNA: TGTGCTAGCAGCAGACAGGTGAACACTGAAGCTTTCTTT; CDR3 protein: CASSRQVNTEAFF
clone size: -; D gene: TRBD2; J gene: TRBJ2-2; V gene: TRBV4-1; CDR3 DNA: TGCGCCAGCAGCCAGGGGGGACTAGCCCTCACCGGGGAGCTGTTTTTT; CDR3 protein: CASSQGGLALTGELFF
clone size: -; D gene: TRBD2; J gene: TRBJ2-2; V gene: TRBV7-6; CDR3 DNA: TGTGCCAGCAGCTCATTCCGGACTAGCGGGAGGGCCCGGTCCGGGGAGCTGTTTTTT; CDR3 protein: CASSSFRTSGRARSGELFF
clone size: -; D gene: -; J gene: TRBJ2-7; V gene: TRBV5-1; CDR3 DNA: TGCGCCAGCAGCCTGGACAGAAGCTCCTACGAGCAGTACTTC; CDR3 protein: CASSLDRSSYEQYF
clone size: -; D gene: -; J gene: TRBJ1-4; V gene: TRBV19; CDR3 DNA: TGTGCCAGTAGCCCCCCGGGCAGGGGATATGAAAAACTGTTTTTT; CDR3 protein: CASSPPGRGYEKLFF
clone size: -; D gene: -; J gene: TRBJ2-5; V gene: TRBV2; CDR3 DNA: TGTGCCAGCAGTCGACAGAGAGAGACCCAGTACTTC; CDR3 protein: CASSRQRETQYF
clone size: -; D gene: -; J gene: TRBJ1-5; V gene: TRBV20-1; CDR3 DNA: TGCAGTGCTGGCAGGGTACAGCCCCAGCATTTT; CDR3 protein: CSAGRVQPQHF
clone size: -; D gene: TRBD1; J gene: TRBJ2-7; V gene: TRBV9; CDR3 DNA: TGTGCCAGCAGCGTAGCTTCGACAGTAACAGGGGGCGAGCAGTACTTC; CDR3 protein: CASSVASTVTGGEQYF
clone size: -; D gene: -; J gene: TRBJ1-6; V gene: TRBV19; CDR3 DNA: TGTGCCAGTAGTACCGGGAGGGGATCACCCCTCCACTTT; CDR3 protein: CASSTGRGSPLHF
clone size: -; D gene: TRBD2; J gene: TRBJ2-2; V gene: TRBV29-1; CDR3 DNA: TGCAGCGTTGGGACTAGCGGGAGTGTCACCGGGGAGCTGTTTTTT; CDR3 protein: CSVGTSGSVTGELFF
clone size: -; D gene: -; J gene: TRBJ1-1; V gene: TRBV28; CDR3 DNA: TGTGCCAGCAGCCCGTATGGGACACCGAACACTGAAGCTTTCTTT; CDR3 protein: CASSPYGTPNTEAFF
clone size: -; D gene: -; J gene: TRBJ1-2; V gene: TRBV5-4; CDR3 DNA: TGTGCCAGCAGCTTGGGGTCCTCGCTCGTAGGGGGTGATGGCTACACCTTC; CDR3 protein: CASSLGSSLVGGDGYTF
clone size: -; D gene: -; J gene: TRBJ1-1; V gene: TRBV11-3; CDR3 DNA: TGTGCCAGCAGCTTATCGGGTCTGAACACTGAAGCTTTCTTT; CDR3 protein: CASSLSGLNTEAFF
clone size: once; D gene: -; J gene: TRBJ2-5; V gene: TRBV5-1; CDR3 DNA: TGCGCCAGCAGCTTGACTCAAGAGACCCAGTACTTC; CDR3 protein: CASSLTQETQYF
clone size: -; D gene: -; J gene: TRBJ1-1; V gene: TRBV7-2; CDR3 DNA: TGTGCCAGCAGCTTAAGGGAAGGGGGGGTTGTTTTCTTT; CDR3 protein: CASSLREGGVVFF
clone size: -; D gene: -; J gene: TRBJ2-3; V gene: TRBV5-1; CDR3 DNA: TGCGCCAGCAGCTTGGAAGAGCCTCCCACAGATACGCAGTATTTT; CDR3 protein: CASSLEEPPTDTQYF